This T cell receptor (beta chain) is drawn from a study of T-cell memory formation after mild COVID-19. V was clipped by 4 bases and J by 4 bases, with 13 bases between them. CDR3 size: 14 residues. Germline CDR1 and CDR2: SNHLY and FYNNEI. In its sample, this clonotype was seen a few times. Antigen unknown. Overall study findings and caveats: Clones that shrank (day 15 to 85) were balanced CD4/CD8, whereas later expanders leaned CD4+. Pre-infection memory contained some responding clones, which suggested that cross-reactive memory had joined.

TCRdb re-analysed the 5' RACE reads in MiXCR, keeping a single row per CDR3 protein. The sample yields about 430,000 distinct CDR3 sequences, roughly 18% seen once. The sequence was obtained from a man younger than 30 who had mild COVID-19 (a few samples of this study predate the infection). Cell type and time point are not known. Sequenced input: PBMCs or a T cell subset sorted from them (not recorded which). This chain connects TRBV2 to TRBJ2-5; a possible D gene is TRBD2 (6 bases). The CDR3 here is CASSGRGGGETQYF. The CDR3 bases are TGTGCCAGCAGTGGTCGGGGAGGAGGAGAGACCCAGTACTTC.